Sequencing of this TCR beta chain was carried out in a study of blood T cell repertoires in COVID-19. Profiled with immunoSEQ multiplex PCR; TCRdb holds only in-frame clones, not every one. The data hold roughly 410,000 clones, with around 89% observed a single time. This CDR3 is 16 amino acids long. CDR1 is LNHDA and CDR2 is SQIVND in the germline V gene (reference sequence). V lost 1 base, J lost 1 base, and 13 bases lay in between. This receptor was obtained from a woman between 40 and 55 years old with COVID-19, enrolled during active disease. The sample consisted of peripheral blood. The chain is built from TRBV19 and TRBJ1-1; weak D call: TRBD1 (5 bases). CDR3 sequence reads: CASSIGTGWGNTEAFF. In DNA form, the CDR3 reads TGTGCCAGTAGTATAGGAACAGGCTGGGGGAACACTGAAGCTTTCTTT.